Below, one T cell receptor beta chain is given with its context. Its specificity is unknown. These data belong to a study of beta chain features in type 1 diabetes. There are 16 residues in the CDR3. V dropped 4 bases and J dropped 1 base, with 16 bases sitting between them. Germline CDR1 reads SGHRS; CDR2 reads YFSETQ. Of the isolated RNA, all was reverse transcribed, and so the sequenced material was expressed TCRB transcripts. The repertoire was sequenced with immunoSEQ multiplex PCR; TCRdb's copy has only in-frame clones and lacks some. The sample shows about 68,000 clones, about 50% of them seen only once. Study results and limitations: In every one of the four CD4+ subsets, TCRB CDR3s were moderately but significantly shorter in Type 1 diabetes patients. Junctions at VDJ sites from type 1 diabetes patients had fewer insertions and more deletions.

This TCR derives from a young man with type 1 diabetes. Sequenced material: central memory CD4+ T cells from blood. V and J are TRBV5-1 and TRBJ2-3, with a weak D call TRBD2 (6 bases). The CDR3 nucleotides are TGCGCCAGCAGCACCCGAAAGGGAGGTGGCACAGATACGCAGTATTTT. Translating it yields CASSTRKGGGTDTQYF.